This T cell receptor (beta chain) was recovered during a study of early T cells in non-severe SARS-CoV-2 infection. Study overall: Bulk RNA from unsorted whole blood was sequenced; chains were unpaired.

This clonotype was counted ten times or more. The antigen is unknown. Unique molecular identifier tags were affixed to discrete cDNA molecules. TCRdb ran MiXCR on the 5' RACE reads and lists one entry per CDR3 protein. Of 30,000 or so distinct CDR3 sequences listed, 3.9% were seen once; the top ten hold about 7.5%. Study conclusions and caveats: Anti-spike CD8 responses were favored by VDJdb matching, which missed private and CD4 specificities.

This CDR3 has 16 amino acids. Per germline, CDR1 MNHEY and CDR2 SVGAGI. With 4 bases clipped from V and 0 bases from J, the junction kept 8 bases outside the gene matches. This clonotype was sampled from an adult who was a healthcare worker with PCR-confirmed SARS-CoV-2 infection or an uninfected control (not recorded which). Sequences were obtained from whole blood. V and J are TRBV6-5 and TRBJ2-7, with TRBD1 matching 8 bases. CDR3 coding DNA: TGTGCCAGCAGTTTCTCTCGGGACAGGATCTCCTACGAGCAGTACTTC. Translated, it gives CASSFSRDRISYEQYF.